Listed below are T cell receptor beta chains from one sample, sequenced in a study of blood T cell repertoires in COVID-19. TCRdb keeps only in-frame clones here, not all; method: immunoSEQ multiplex PCR. The sample contains about 50,000 clones, 90% of which appear only once. The specimen sequenced was peripheral blood. Source of these receptors: a human donor in a cohort sampled during active COVID-19. CDR3s include the opening cysteine and the closing phenylalanine or tryptophan. Each record gives: V gene, D gene, J gene, CDR3 DNA, CDR3 protein. D genes are given only for firm matches.

TRBV6-5,TRBD1,TRBJ1-2,TGTGCCAGCAGAGTAACAGGGGGCGCAAGTGGCTACACCTTC,CASRVTGGASGYTF
TRBV4-3,.,TRBJ1-1,TGCGCCAGCAGCCAACCCCCGGGAGAAGCTTTCTTT,CASSQPPGEAFF
TRBV3-1/TRBV3-2,.,TRBJ1-1,TGTGCCAGCAGCCCCCAGGGGTCCCACACTGAAGCTTTCTTT,CASSPQGSHTEAFF
TRBV10-3,TRBD1,TRBJ2-5,TGTGCCATCAGTGAGCTACAGGGGGGAGAGACCCAGTACTTC,CAISELQGGETQYF
TRBV20-1,.,TRBJ2-7,TGCAGTGCTAGTAGAACAGGTTCCTACGAGCAGTACTTC,CSASRTGSYEQYF
TRBV19,TRBD2,TRBJ2-3,TGTGCCAGTAGTATGGGAGCGGGGGGACCAGATACGCAGTATTTT,CASSMGAGGPDTQYF
TRBV7-6,TRBD1,TRBJ2-5,TGTGCCAGCAGCGCGGGGGACAGGGTCCAAGAGACCCAGTACTTC,CASSAGDRVQETQYF
TRBV14,.,TRBJ2-7,TGTGCCAGCAGCCAAGACCACGGAGGTACTACTTACGAGCAGTACTTC,CASSQDHGGTTYEQYF
TRBV12-3/TRBV12-4,.,TRBJ2-3,TGTGCCAGCAGTTCGACTGTAGATACGCAGTATTTT,CASSSTVDTQYF
TRBV3-1/TRBV3-2,.,TRBJ2-5,TGTGCCAGCAGGCAGAAACCGGGAGAAGAAGAGACCCAGTACTTC,CASRQKPGEEETQYF
TRBV2,.,TRBJ1-2,TGTGCCAGCAGTGAAAGGCGGGCCGGCTACACCTTC,CASSERRAGYTF
TRBV5-6,.,TRBJ2-7,TGTGCCAGCAGCCCCGACGGGTTCTCCTACGAGCAGTACTTC,CASSPDGFSYEQYF
TRBV5-1,TRBD2,TRBJ2-1,TGCGCCAGCAGCGGAGCGGGGAGCTCCTACAATGAGCAGTTCTTC,CASSGAGSSYNEQFF
TRBV28,.,TRBJ2-2,TGTGCCAGCAGTTCCCAGGCCACCGGGGAGCTGTTTTTT,CASSSQATGELFF
TRBV7-9,TRBD1,TRBJ1-5,TGTGCCAGCAGCTGGGGGGGGACAGGGGACTCGCAGCCCCAGCATTTT,CASSWGGTGDSQPQHF
TRBV7-2,.,TRBJ1-1,TGTGCCAGCAGCTTACATAGGAACACTGAAGCTTTCTTT,CASSLHRNTEAFF
TRBV24-1,.,TRBJ2-3,TGTGCCACCAGTCGCCGGACGGGGAAAAATACGCAGTATTTT,CATSRRTGKNTQYF